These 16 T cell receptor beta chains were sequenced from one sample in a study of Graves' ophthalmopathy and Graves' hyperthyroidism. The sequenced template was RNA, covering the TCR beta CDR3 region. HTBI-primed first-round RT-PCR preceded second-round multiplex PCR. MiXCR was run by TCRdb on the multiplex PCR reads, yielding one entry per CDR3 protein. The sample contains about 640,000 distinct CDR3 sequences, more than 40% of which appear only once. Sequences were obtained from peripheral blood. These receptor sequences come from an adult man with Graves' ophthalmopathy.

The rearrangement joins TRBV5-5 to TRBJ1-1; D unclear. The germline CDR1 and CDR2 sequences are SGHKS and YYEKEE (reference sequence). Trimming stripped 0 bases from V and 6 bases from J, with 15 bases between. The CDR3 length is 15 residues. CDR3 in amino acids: CASSLDGTTLPEAFF. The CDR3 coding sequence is TGTGCCAGCAGCTTGGATGGCACAACCCTTCCTGAAGCTTTCTTT.

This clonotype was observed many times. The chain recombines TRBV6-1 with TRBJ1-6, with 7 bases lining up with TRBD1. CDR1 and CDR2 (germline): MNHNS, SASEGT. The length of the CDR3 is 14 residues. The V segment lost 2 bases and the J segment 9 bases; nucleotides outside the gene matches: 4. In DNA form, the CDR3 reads TGTGCCAGCAGTGAAAGACAGGGAGCTTCACCCCTCCACTTT. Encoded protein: CASSERQGASPLHF.

In nucleotides, the CDR3 is TGTGCCAGCAGCTTCGGTCAGGGGGCTCGGTACGAGCAGTACTTC. Its translation is CASSFGQGARYEQYF. The chain combines TRBV7-3 with TRBJ2-7, with 8 positions matching TRBD1. V shed 3 bases, J shed 4 bases, and the junction held 8 bases outside the gene matches. Germline values: CDR1 SGHTA, CDR2 FQGTGA. The CDR3 runs 15 residues.

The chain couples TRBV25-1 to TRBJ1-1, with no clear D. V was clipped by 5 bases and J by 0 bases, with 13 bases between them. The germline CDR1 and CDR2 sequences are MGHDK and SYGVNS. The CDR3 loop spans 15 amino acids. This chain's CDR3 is CASSSGLTMNTEAFF. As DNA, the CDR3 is TGTGCCAGCAGTTCCGGGCTGACTATGAACACTGAAGCTTTCTTT.

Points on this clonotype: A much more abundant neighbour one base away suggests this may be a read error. Here the CDR3 reads CASSIEGDPIYEQYF. CDR3 coding DNA: TGTGCCAGTAGTATTGAAGGAGATCCCATCTACGAGCAGTACTTC. This chain links TRBV19 with TRBJ2-7; D is ambiguous. Trimming stripped 3 bases from V and 3 bases from J, with 15 bases between. The CDR3 has 15 amino acids. From germline, CDR1 is LNHDA and CDR2 SQIVND (reference sequence).

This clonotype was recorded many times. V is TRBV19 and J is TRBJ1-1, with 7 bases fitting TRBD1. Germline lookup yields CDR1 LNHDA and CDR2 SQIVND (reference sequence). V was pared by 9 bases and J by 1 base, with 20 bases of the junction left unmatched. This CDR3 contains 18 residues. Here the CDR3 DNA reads TGTGCCAGCAGTCGACAGGGATCCTTTCTCCCGTCGAACACTGAAGCTTTCTTT. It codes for CASSRQGSFLPSNTEAFF.

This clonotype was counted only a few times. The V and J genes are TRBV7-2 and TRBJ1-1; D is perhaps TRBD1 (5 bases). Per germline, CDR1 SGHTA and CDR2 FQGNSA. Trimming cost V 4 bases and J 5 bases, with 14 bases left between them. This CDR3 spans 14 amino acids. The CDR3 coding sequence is TGTGCCAGCAGCTCGCAAGACAGCCAGACTGAAGCTTTCTTT. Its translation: CASSSQDSQTEAFF.

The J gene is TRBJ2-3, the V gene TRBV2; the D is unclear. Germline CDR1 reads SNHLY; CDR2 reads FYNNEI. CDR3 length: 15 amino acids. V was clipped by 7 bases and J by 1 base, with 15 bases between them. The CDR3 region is CASMGTAPGTDTQYF. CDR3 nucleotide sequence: TGTGCCAGCATGGGCACCGCCCCAGGCACAGATACGCAGTATTTT.

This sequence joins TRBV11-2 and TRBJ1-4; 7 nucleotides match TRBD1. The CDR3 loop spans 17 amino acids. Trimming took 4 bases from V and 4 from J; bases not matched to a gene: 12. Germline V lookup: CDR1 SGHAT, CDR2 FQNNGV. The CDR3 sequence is CASSYPDGQGGNEKLFF. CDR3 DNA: TGTGCCAGCAGCTACCCGGACGGCCAGGGGGGTAATGAAAAACTGTTTTTT.

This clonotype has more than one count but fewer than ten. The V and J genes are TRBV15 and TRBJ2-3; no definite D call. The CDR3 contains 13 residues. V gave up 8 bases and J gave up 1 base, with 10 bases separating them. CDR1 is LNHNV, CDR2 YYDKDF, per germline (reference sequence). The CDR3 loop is CATRPSGTDTQYF. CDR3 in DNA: TGTGCCACCCGGCCGTCCGGCACAGATACGCAGTATTTT.

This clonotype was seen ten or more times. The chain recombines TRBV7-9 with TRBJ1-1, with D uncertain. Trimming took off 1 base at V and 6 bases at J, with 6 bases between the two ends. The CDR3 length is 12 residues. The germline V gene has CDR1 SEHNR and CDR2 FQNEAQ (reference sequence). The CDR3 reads CASSLGLSEAFF. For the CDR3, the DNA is TGTGCCAGCAGCTTAGGGTTATCTGAAGCTTTCTTT.

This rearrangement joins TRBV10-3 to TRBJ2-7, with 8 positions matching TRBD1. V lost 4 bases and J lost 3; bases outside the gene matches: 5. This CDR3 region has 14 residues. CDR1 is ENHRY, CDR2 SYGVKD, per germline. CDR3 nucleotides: TGTGCCATCAGTGGGGAACAGGGGGTCTACGAGCAGTACTTC. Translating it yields CAISGEQGVYEQYF.

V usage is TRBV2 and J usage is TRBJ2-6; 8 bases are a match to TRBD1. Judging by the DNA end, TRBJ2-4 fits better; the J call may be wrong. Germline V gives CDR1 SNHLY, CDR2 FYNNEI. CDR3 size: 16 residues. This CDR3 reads CASSVGVAQGEDIQYF. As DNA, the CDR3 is TGTGCCAGCAGCGTAGGCGTCGCACAGGGGGAGGACATTCAGTACTTC.

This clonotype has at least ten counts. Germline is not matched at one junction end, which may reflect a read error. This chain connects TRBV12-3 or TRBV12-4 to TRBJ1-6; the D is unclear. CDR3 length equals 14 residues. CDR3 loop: CASTPPGYSSPLHF. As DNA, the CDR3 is TGTGCCAGCACCCCCCCGGGGTATAGTTCACCCCTCCACTTT.

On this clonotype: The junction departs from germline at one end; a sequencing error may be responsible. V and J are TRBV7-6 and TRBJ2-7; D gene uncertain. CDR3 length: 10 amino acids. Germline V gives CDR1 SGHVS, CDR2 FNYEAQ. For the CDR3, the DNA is TGTGCCAGGACGACCCACGAGCAGCACTTC. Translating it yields CARTTHEQHF.

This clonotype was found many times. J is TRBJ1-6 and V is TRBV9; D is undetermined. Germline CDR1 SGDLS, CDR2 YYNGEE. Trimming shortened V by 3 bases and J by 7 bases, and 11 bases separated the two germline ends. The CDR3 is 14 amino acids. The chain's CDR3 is CASSAAGSNSPLHF. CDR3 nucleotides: TGTGCCAGCAGCGCGGCAGGCTCCAATTCACCCCTCCACTTT. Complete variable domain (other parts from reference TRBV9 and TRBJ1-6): DSGVTQTPKHLITATGQRVTLRCSPRSGDLSVYWYQQSLDQGLQFLIQYYNGEERAKGNILERFSAQQFPDLHSELNLSSLELGDSALYFCASSAAGSNSPLHFGNGTRLTVT.